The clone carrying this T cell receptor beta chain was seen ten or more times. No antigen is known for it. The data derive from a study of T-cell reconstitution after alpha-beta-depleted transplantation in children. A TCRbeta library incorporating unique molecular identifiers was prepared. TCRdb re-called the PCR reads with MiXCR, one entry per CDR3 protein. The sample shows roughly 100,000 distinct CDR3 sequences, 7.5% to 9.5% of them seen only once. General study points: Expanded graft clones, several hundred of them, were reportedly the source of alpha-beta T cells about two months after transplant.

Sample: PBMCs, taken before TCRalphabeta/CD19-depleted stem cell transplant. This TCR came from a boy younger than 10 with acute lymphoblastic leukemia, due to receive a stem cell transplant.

This CDR3 reads CASSVASTDTQYF. CDR3 nucleotides: TGCGCCAGCAGCGTGGCAAGCACAGATACGCAGTATTTT. The chain recombines TRBV5-1 with TRBJ2-3; D unclear. The germline V and J ends were trimmed by 4 bases and 0 bases, with 6 bases remaining between them. The CDR3 is 13 amino acids. Germline V CDR1 and CDR2: SGHRS, YFSETQ.